Presented here are 12 T cell receptor beta chains from one specimen sequenced in a study of CD8 T cells in ankylosing spondylitis (dated by TCRdb to the late 2010s). Their target antigens are unknown. Broad study findings and their caveats: Blood from ankylosing spondylitis patients appeared to be characterized by a TCR beta motif made up of under ten highly homologous amino acid variants.

Library prep was done by 5' RACE. TCRdb names Illumina HiSeq 2500 as the instrument used. TCRdb handled the public reads itself, with Q25 trimming in fastp and clone calling in MiXCR, and kept productive beta chains. Under each unique CDR3 protein, matching rows form one entry showing the most common genes and DNA. This sample has about 700,000 distinct CDR3 sequences in its table, and 15% to 20% of those were observed once. The top ten hold 15% to 20% of the sample. Sequencing used blood, either unsorted or a sorted T cell fraction (not recorded which). These TCRs come from a male donor with ankylosing spondylitis.

This chain's CDR3 is CASSAPRAAGNQPQHF. CDR3 in DNA: TGTGCCAGCAGTGCCCCCAGGGCGGCGGGCAATCAGCCCCAGCATTTT. The chain has TRBV12-3 or TRBV12-4 and TRBJ1-5; tentative D call: TRBD1 (5 bases). Trimming stripped 5 bases from V and 2 bases from J, with 16 bases between. This CDR3 comprises 16 residues.

The chain employs TRBV2 and TRBJ2-3; TRBD2 might be the D (6 bases). Trimming left V 3 bases short and J 0 bases short, with 13 bases between. CDR1 SNHLY and CDR2 FYNNEI come from the germline V gene. There are 16 residues in the CDR3. CDR3 in amino acids: CASSDWGGASTDTQYF. The CDR3 coding sequence is TGTGCCAGCAGTGATTGGGGCGGGGCTAGCACAGATACGCAGTATTTT.

This clonotype has just a few counts. The chain has TRBV6-5 and TRBJ1-1, with D possibly matching TRBD1 (5 bases). The V gene lost 5 bases and the J gene lost 0 bases, with 13 bases spanning the gap. Germline V gives CDR1 MNHEY, CDR2 SVGAGI. This CDR3 spans 15 amino acids. This chain's CDR3 is CASSTPGRMNTEAFF. CDR3 nucleotide sequence: TGTGCCAGCAGTACTCCGGGACGGATGAACACTGAAGCTTTCTTT.

The rearrangement uses TRBV27 and TRBJ2-7; 9 nucleotides align to TRBD2. Germline-derived CDR1 and CDR2 are MNHEY and SMNVEV (reference sequence). Germline trimming cut 3 bases from V and 1 base from J; bases unmatched to any gene: 4. The CDR3 has 15 residues. The CDR3 reads CASSLKLAGSYEQYF. The CDR3 nucleotides read TGTGCCAGCAGTTTGAAGCTAGCGGGATCCTACGAGCAGTACTTC.

The V and J genes are TRBV15 and TRBJ2-3, with D hard to call. CDR1 LNHNV and CDR2 YYDKDF come from the germline V gene (reference sequence). This CDR3 spans 11 amino acids. Trimming shortened V by 9 bases and J by 6 bases, and 10 bases separated the two germline ends. The CDR3 is CATAAEDTQYF. Here the CDR3 DNA reads TGTGCCACTGCGGCTGAGGATACGCAGTATTTT. Looking up the rest from reference TRBV15 and TRBJ2-3 gives the full variable domain: DAMVIQNPRYQVTQFGKPVTLSCSQTLNHNVMYWYQQKSSQAPKLLFHYYDKDFNNEADTPDNFQSRRPNTSFCFLDIRSPGLGDTAMYLCATAAEDTQYFGPGTRLTVL.

V and J are TRBV7-2 and TRBJ2-7; weak D call: TRBD2 (5 bases). Trimming removed 3 bases at V and 7 bases at J, with 16 bases between. Germline assignment: CDR1 SGHTA and CDR2 FQGNSA. This CDR3 spans 14 amino acids. The CDR3 sequence: CASSLRGKQAEQYF. The CDR3 DNA sequence: TGTGCCAGCAGCTTGCGAGGGAAGCAGGCAGAGCAGTACTTC.

The chain couples TRBV28 to TRBJ2-1; possibly TRBD1 for D (6 bases). Trimming removed 3 bases at V and 7 bases at J, with 13 bases between. Germline V lookup: CDR1 MDHEN, CDR2 SYDVKM. The CDR3 is 14 residues long. DNA for the CDR3: TGTGCCAGCAGTTTGTCCGGGACACAGAATGAGCAGTTCTTC. This codes for CASSLSGTQNEQFF.

This clonotype was detected many times. The chain has TRBV5-5 and TRBJ1-2; D is unclear. The germline V and J ends were trimmed by 2 bases and 7 bases, with 15 bases remaining between them. The CDR3 sequence is 14 residues long. Per the germline V gene, CDR1 is SGHKS and CDR2 is YYEKEE (reference sequence). CDR3 in DNA: TGTGCCAGCAGCTTAAGTGCAGCGGTCCCTGGCTACACCTTC. Protein sequence: CASSLSAAVPGYTF.

This chain uses TRBV29-1 with TRBJ2-3; no definite D call. Germline values: CDR1 SQVTM, CDR2 ANQGSEA. The CDR3 extends over 15 amino acids. V shed 0 bases and J shed 4 bases, with 14 bases lying between them. CDR3 coding DNA: TGCAGCGTTGAAGACTCTCCATACGGCGCAGATACGCAGTATTTT. Amino acids: CSVEDSPYGADTQYF.

This chain connects TRBV4-3 to TRBJ2-2, with TRBD2 as a possible D gene (6 bases). CDR1 and CDR2 (germline): LGHNA, YSLEER. The V gene lost 5 bases and the J gene lost 7 bases, with 11 bases spanning the gap. The CDR3 totals 13 residues. The CDR3 region has the DNA TGCGCCAGCAGCGAACTAGCCATCGGGGAGCTGTTTTTT. Translation gives CASSELAIGELFF.

V and J are TRBV19 and TRBJ2-1; D may match TRBD1 or TRBD2 (5 bases each). Trimming removed 3 bases from V and 4 bases from J, with 13 bases in between. Germline CDR1 LNHDA, CDR2 SQIVND (reference sequence). The CDR3 is 15 residues long. For the CDR3, the DNA is TGTGCCAGTAGTATCGGGGCGGGCTCTTACAATGAGCAGTTCTTC. It is translated as CASSIGAGSYNEQFF. Looking up the rest from reference TRBV19 and TRBJ2-1 gives the full variable domain: DGGITQSPKYLFRKEGQNVTLSCEQNLNHDAMYWYRQDPGQGLRLIYYSQIVNDFQKGDIAEGYSVSREKKESFPLTVTSAQKNPTAFYLCASSIGAGSYNEQFFGPGTRLTVL.

This chain connects TRBV4-1 to TRBJ2-5, with 10 nucleotides matching TRBD1. The CDR3 covers 18 residues. V lost 4 bases, J lost 7 bases, and 18 bases stayed unmatched. Germline CDR1 is MGHRA and CDR2 is YSYEKL. CDR3 residues: CASSPVRPGTGDPMTQYF. DNA for the CDR3: TGCGCCAGCAGCCCCGTTCGTCCCGGGACAGGGGATCCTATGACCCAGTACTTC.